This is a list of T cell receptor beta chains from one sample in a study of T cells after yellow fever vaccination. From the 5' RACE reads, TCRdb called clonotypes with MiXCR, one entry per CDR3 protein. The sample lists 250,000 to 400,000 distinct CDR3 sequences; around 4.3% were seen once. The source was PBMCs, collected 15 days after the yellow fever booster vaccination. Receptors originate from a man between 18 and 35 years old who received the YFV17D yellow fever vaccine. CDR3s include the opening cysteine and the closing phenylalanine or tryptophan. D genes are given only for firm matches. Size tells how often a clone was seen (once, few, many) or the class of an expanded clone, and some rows leave it out.

d_call,clone_size,v_call,j_call,cdr3_aa,cdr3_nt
TRBD1,few,TRBV6-2/TRBV6-3,TRBJ2-3,CASSYSRGQVIADTQYF,TGTGCCAGCAGTTACAGCCGGGGACAGGTTATCGCAGATACGCAGTATTTT
TRBD2,.,TRBV12-3/TRBV12-4,TRBJ2-3,CASSFSGGGSSDTQYF,TGTGCCAGCAGTTTTTCGGGCGGGGGGTCCTCCGATACGCAGTATTTT
TRBD2,many,TRBV20-1,TRBJ2-1,CSAGAGTSTPHNEQFF,TGCAGTGCTGGAGCCGGGACTAGCACGCCCCACAATGAGCAGTTCTTC
.,.,TRBV25-1,TRBJ1-2,CASRGIGHLDYGYTF,TGTGCCAGCAGGGGTATAGGGCACCTTGACTATGGCTACACCTTC
.,few,TRBV2,TRBJ1-5,CASRGQYSSNQPQHF,TGTGCCAGCAGGGGACAATATTCTAGCAATCAGCCCCAGCATTTT
.,many,TRBV7-2,TRBJ2-1,CASSLLSWKGINEQFF,TGTGCCAGCAGCTTATTGTCGTGGAAAGGAATCAATGAGCAGTTCTTC
.,many,TRBV12-3/TRBV12-4,TRBJ2-7,CASSTNYEQYF,TGTGCCAGCAGTACTAACTACGAGCAGTACTTC
.,.,TRBV7-3,TRBJ1-1,CASSLKANTEAFF,TGTGCCAGCAGCTTAAAAGCGAACACTGAAGCTTTCTTT
.,few,TRBV5-1,TRBJ1-2,CASSPEGGSPYGYTF,TGCGCCAGCAGCCCCGAGGGCGGCTCCCCCTATGGCTACACCTTC
.,many,TRBV5-1,TRBJ2-5,CASSEKPKETQYF,TGCGCCAGCAGCGAGAAGCCAAAAGAGACCCAGTACTTC
.,.,TRBV6-1,TRBJ1-2,CASSEAIDSIYGYTF,TGTGCCAGCAGTGAAGCGATCGACAGCATCTATGGCTACACCTTC
.,few,TRBV7-8,TRBJ1-5,CASSQVAGTSYQPQHF,TGTGCCAGCAGCCAAGTAGCCGGGACTTCCTATCAGCCCCAGCATTTT
TRBD1,few,TRBV4-1,TRBJ2-2,CASSPRTGGYSGELFF,TGCGCCAGCAGTCCTAGGACAGGGGGCTACTCCGGGGAGCTGTTTTTT
.,many,TRBV6-4,TRBJ2-5,CTVRTQETQYF,TGTACCGTGCGAACCCAAGAGACCCAGTACTTC
TRBD1,.,TRBV6-2/TRBV6-3,TRBJ1-5,CATASATGASNQPQHF,TGTGCCACCGCTTCTGCGACAGGGGCATCCAATCAGCCCCAGCATTTT
.,few,TRBV5-6,TRBJ2-3,CASSSLSRAHTDTQYF,TGTGCCAGCAGCTCCCTTAGCAGGGCACACACAGATACGCAGTATTTT
.,many,TRBV10-3,TRBJ2-2,CAAGRGADTGELFF,TGTGCCGCAGGACGGGGGGCCGACACCGGGGAGCTGTTTTTT
TRBD2,many,TRBV5-8,TRBJ2-5,CASSLGAGGREETQYF,TGTGCCAGCAGCTTGGGAGCGGGGGGACGCGAAGAGACCCAGTACTTC
.,many,TRBV7-2,TRBJ1-1,CASSLGANTEAFF,TGTGCCAGCAGCTTAGGGGCGAACACTGAAGCTTTCTTT
.,many,TRBV4-3,TRBJ2-3,CASSQDGRGTDTQYF,TGCGCCAGCAGCCAAGATGGTAGGGGTACAGATACGCAGTATTTT
TRBD2,.,TRBV7-6,TRBJ2-1,CASSGTSGESSYNEQFF,TGTGCCAGCAGCGGGACTAGCGGGGAGAGCTCCTACAATGAGCAGTTCTTC
.,few,TRBV11-2,TRBJ2-7,CASSSGTAPYEQYF,TGTGCCAGCAGTTCCGGGACGGCTCCCTACGAGCAGTACTTC
.,many,TRBV3-1,TRBJ2-5,CASSQSETQETQYF,TGTGCCAGCAGCCAATCCGAGACCCAAGAGACCCAGTACTTC
.,.,TRBV6-1,TRBJ2-2,CASSDPNTGELFF,TGTGCCAGCAGTGATCCGAACACCGGGGAGCTGTTTTTT
TRBD1,few,TRBV20-1,TRBJ1-2,CSARSTGTGGYTF,TGCAGTGCTAGATCGACAGGGACAGGCGGCTACACCTTC
.,.,TRBV7-9,TRBJ1-6,CASSTGLNSPLHF,TGTGCCAGCAGTACAGGACTGAATTCACCCCTCCACTTT
.,many,TRBV5-1,TRBJ2-1,CASCVSSYNEQFF,TGCGCCAGCTGCGTTAGCTCCTACAATGAGCAGTTCTTC
.,many,TRBV7-9,TRBJ2-3,CASSLRSGVPDTQYF,TGTGCCAGCAGCTTGCGGAGTGGCGTCCCAGATACGCAGTATTTT